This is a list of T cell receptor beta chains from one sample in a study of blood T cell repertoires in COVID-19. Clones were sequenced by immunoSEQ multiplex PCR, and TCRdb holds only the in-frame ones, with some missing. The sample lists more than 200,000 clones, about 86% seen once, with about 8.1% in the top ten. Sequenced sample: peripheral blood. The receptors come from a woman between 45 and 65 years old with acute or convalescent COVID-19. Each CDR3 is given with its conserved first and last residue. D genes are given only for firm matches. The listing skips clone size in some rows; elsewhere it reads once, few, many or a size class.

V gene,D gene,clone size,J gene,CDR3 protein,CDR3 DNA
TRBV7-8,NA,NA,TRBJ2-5,CASSPKETQYF,TGTGCCAGCAGCCCAAAAGAGACCCAGTACTTC
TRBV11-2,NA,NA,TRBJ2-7,CASSLTQGSPTYEQYF,TGTGCCAGCAGCTTAACACAGGGATCCCCTACCTACGAGCAGTACTTC
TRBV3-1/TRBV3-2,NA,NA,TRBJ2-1,CASSPSVSSYNEQFF,TGTGCCAGCAGCCCTAGCGTAAGCTCCTACAATGAGCAGTTCTTC
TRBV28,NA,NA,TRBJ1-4,CASSSYRARDEKLFF,TGTGCCAGCAGTTCCTACCGAGCCAGGGATGAAAAACTGTTTTTT
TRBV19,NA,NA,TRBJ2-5,CASSRGPGQETQYF,TGTGCCAGTAGTAGGGGCCCTGGGCAAGAGACCCAGTACTTC
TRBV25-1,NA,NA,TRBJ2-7,CASSESWTVTYEQYF,TGTGCCAGCAGTGAATCCTGGACAGTGACCTACGAGCAGTACTTC
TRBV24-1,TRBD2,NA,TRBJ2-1,CATSDVGTSGSYNEQFF,TGTGCCACCAGTGATGTTGGGACTAGCGGGTCCTACAATGAGCAGTTCTTC
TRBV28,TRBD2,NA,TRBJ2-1,CASSGRGANSYNEQFF,TGTGCCAGCAGCGGGAGGGGGGCGAACTCCTACAATGAGCAGTTCTTC
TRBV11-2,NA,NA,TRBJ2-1,CASSIAEGRFF,TGTGCCAGCAGCATCGCAGAGGGTAGGTTCTTC
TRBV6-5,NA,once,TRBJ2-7,CASSYSKGVEQYF,TGTGCCAGCAGTTACTCAAAGGGGGTCGAGCAGTACTTC
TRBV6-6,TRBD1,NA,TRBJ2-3,CASTDRGGTDTQYF,TGTGCCAGCACCGACAGGGGGGGCACAGATACGCAGTATTTT